The sequence of this T cell receptor beta chain was determined in a study of T-cell reconstitution after alpha-beta-depleted transplantation in children. Study results and limitations: Expanded clones from the graft, numbering several hundred, reportedly supplied alpha-beta T cells about two months after transplant. Fresh T-cell production supplied most of the T-cell counts and diversity seen one year after transplant. Some patients showed high day-60 TCRbeta diversity, which derived from surviving recipient T cells and thymic progenitors.

There are a few counts of this clonotype. Its antigen is unidentified. Construction of the TCRbeta library involved unique molecular identifiers. TCRdb redid the calling of the PCR reads with MiXCR, one entry per CDR3 protein. The sample has around 440,000 distinct CDR3 sequences, over 9.5% seen once. The CDR3 spans 12 residues. Germline V lookup: CDR1 SQVTM, CDR2 ANQGSEA. Trimming cost V 6 bases and J 4 bases, with 13 bases left between them. The origin of this receptor is a child between 2 and 9 years old with inherited bone marrow failure, due to receive a stem cell transplant. This rearrangement joins TRBV29-1 to TRBJ2-7; D might be TRBD2 (6 bases). The specimen comprised PBMCs, sampled before TCRalphabeta/CD19-depleted stem cell transplant. For the CDR3, the DNA is TGCAGCGTGGTCGACGGGGGTTACGAGCAGTACTTC. This gives the protein CSVVDGGYEQYF.